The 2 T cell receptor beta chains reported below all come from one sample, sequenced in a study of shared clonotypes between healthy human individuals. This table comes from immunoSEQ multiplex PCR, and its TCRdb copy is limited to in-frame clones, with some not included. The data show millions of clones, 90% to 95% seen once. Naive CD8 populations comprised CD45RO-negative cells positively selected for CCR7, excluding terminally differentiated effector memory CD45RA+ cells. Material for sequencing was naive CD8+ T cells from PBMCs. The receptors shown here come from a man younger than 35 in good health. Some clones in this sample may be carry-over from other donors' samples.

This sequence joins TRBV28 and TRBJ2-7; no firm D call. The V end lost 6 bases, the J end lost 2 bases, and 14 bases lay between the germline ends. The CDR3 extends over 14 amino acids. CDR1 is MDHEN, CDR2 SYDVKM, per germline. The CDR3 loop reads CASSPLGITYEQYF. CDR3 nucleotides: TGTGCCAGCAGCCCGCTTGGGATTACCTACGAGCAGTACTTC.

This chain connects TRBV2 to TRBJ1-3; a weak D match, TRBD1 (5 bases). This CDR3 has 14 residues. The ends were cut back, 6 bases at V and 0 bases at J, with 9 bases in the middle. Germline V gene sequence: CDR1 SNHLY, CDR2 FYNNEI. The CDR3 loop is CASRDSYSGNTIYF. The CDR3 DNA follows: TGTGCCAGCAGAGACAGCTACTCTGGAAACACCATATATTTT.